This T cell receptor (beta chain) was identified in a study of T cells after yellow fever vaccination. Study observations and caveats: Weaker, the secondary response peaked sooner, at day 5 versus 15. Re-detected after boosting: most primary clones, 96% of CD4 and about 85% of CD8.

This clonotype was detected ten times or more. Its antigen is currently unknown. Template switching by 5'RACE produced TCR cDNA, adding a universal primer site and UMIs. TCRdb used MiXCR to reprocess the 5' RACE reads, holding one entry per CDR3 protein. The sample lists 400,000 or so distinct CDR3 sequences, more than 9% seen once, with roughly 18% in the top ten. The sample in question was PBMCs, obtained on the day of the first yellow fever vaccination. This clonotype originated in a man younger than 35 who received the YFV17D yellow fever vaccine.

The CDR3, as DNA: TGTGCCAGCAGCTCCTGGAATGAGCAGTTCTTC. The encoded protein is CASSSWNEQFF. The chain links TRBV5-5 to TRBJ2-1; D not certain. Germline V gene data show CDR1 as SGHKS and CDR2 as YYEKEE (reference sequence). Trimming removed 3 bases at V and 7 bases at J, with 5 bases between. This CDR3 region has 11 residues.